This entry is about one TCR beta chain. Here immunoSEQ multiplex PCR was the method, and the copy in TCRdb shows in-frame clones only, minus some. The sample lists about 380,000 clones, around 89% occurring once. This sample stems from a study of blood T cell repertoires in COVID-19. The wider study: COVID-19 samples, acute and convalescent, were from the United States, Italy and Spain. T cells, B-cell-depleted T cells, or PBMCs supplied cDNA or gDNA.

Participant reports of clinical history set cohort assignment. Resolution of symptoms, clearance, or two negative PCRs was present in recovered Cohort 3 donors. The sample taken for sequencing was PBMCs or T cells enriched from blood (not recorded which). This receptor was taken from a woman younger than 30 who had recovered from COVID-19.

CDR3 coding DNA: TGTGCCAGCAGCCAAGATCCAGGGGGCTTAAGCAATCAGCCCCAGCATTTT. Protein: CASSQDPGGLSNQPQHF. This chain connects TRBV4-2 to TRBJ1-5, with 8 bases lining up with TRBD1. Germline values: CDR1 LGHNA, CDR2 YNFKEQ. V lost 0 bases to trimming and J lost 1 base; unmatched junction nucleotides: 5. The CDR3 totals 17 residues.